This T cell receptor (beta chain) was sequenced in a study of cytomegalovirus exposure and HLA in healthy donors. In germline, CDR1 is SEHNR, CDR2 FQNEAQ (reference sequence). The CDR3 runs to 14 residues. V lost 8 bases to trimming and J lost 2 bases, with 16 bases between them. The PCR ran on 60 Vbeta and 13 Jbeta primers. Assay: immunoSEQ multiplex PCR; the TCRdb copy retains only in-frame clones and omits some. The table lists 100,000 to 150,000 clones, about 75% of them singletons. This clone was counted between two and nine times. The chain carries TRBV7-9 and TRBJ2-7; D unclear. The TCR originated in a man aged 60 to 75 in good health and CMV-seropositive. The specimen sequenced was PBMCs. CDR3 amino acids: CASRPRTAPYEQYF. The CDR3 DNA follows: TGTGCCAGCCGCCCCAGAACAGCTCCCTACGAGCAGTACTTC.